This entry lists 25 T cell receptor beta chains sequenced from one sample in a study of Ad26.COV2.S vaccination and SARS-CoV-2 variants. Method: immunoSEQ multiplex PCR; TCRdb's copy keeps in-frame clones and lacks some. The data hold 300,000 to 400,000 clones, with roughly 87% observed a single time. Treatment here: roughly 20 received Ad26.COV2.S at low or high dose, single or two shots; about 5 received placebo; per-sample allocation not given. Sampling was done on day 63 after the first vaccine or placebo injection. The material sequenced was peripheral blood, taken in a trial of Ad26.COV2.S vaccine versus placebo. The receptors originated from a person between 18 and 60 years old who received the Ad26.COV2.S COVID-19 vaccine or a placebo.

The CDR3 DNA follows: TGTGCCAGCAGCCTCTCAGACAGGGTACATGAGCAGTTCTTC. Translated: CASSLSDRVHEQFF. The rearrangement uses TRBV6-5 and TRBJ2-1; the match to TRBD1 covers 7 bases. CDR1 MNHEY and CDR2 SVGAGI come from the germline V gene. The CDR3 loop spans 14 amino acids. V was clipped by 6 bases and J by 8 bases; unmatched bases: 10.

The sample holds a few counts of this clone. The rearrangement links TRBV4-3 to TRBJ2-7, with 13 bases lining up with TRBD2. CDR3 length: 16 amino acids. CDR1 is LGHNA and CDR2 is YSLEER in the germline V gene. Trimming cost V 6 bases and J 0 bases; bases outside gene matches: 5. As DNA, the CDR3 is TGCGCCAGCAGTCACGGACTAGCGGGGGCCTCCTACGAGCAGTACTTC. It codes for CASSHGLAGASYEQYF.

V gene TRBV9 combines with J gene TRBJ2-4; 9 bases fit TRBD2. Germline CDR1 reads SGDLS; CDR2 reads YYNGEE. The CDR3 runs 18 residues. The V and J ends lost 0 bases and 4 bases, in that order; junction bases with no gene match: 11. Here the CDR3 DNA reads TGTGCCAGCAGCGTAGGTCTCAGCGGGGGGACCCTAAAAAACATTCAGTACTTC. Amino acid sequence: CASSVGLSGGTLKNIQYF.

The chain is built from TRBV27 and TRBJ2-1, with a possible D match to TRBD2 (5 bases). This CDR3 region has 15 residues. Germline CDR1 and CDR2: MNHEY and SMNVEV (reference sequence). V lost 2 bases to trimming and J lost 3 bases, with 11 bases between them. The CDR3 here is CASSLAGVNYNEQFF. Here the CDR3 DNA reads TGTGCCAGCAGTTTAGCGGGCGTAAACTACAATGAGCAGTTCTTC.

This rearrangement joins TRBV5-5 to TRBJ2-7, with 11 bases matching TRBD2. The V gene's germline CDR1 is SGHKS and CDR2 YYEKEE (reference sequence). This CDR3 is 15 amino acids long. Germline trimming cut 4 bases from V and 4 bases from J; bases unmatched to any gene: 7. The CDR3 DNA reads as TGTGCCAGCAGCGTAACTAGCGGGGGAGCGTACGAGCAGTACTTC. As protein: CASSVTSGGAYEQYF.

In DNA, the CDR3 is TGTGCCAGCAGTTACAACAGGTTCCAAGAGACCCAGTACTTC. Residues: CASSYNRFQETQYF. The rearrangement links TRBV6-5 to TRBJ2-5; TRBD1 is a possible D gene (5 bases). V shed 2 bases and J shed 1 base, with 8 bases lying between them. This CDR3 contains 14 residues. Looked up from germline, CDR1 is MNHEY and CDR2 is SVGAGI.

This chain connects TRBV4-1 to TRBJ1-3; D gene unclear. The V gene's germline CDR1 is MGHRA and CDR2 YSYEKL. The CDR3 covers 18 residues. V was cut by 0 bases and J by 0 bases, with 15 bases left in between. The CDR3, as DNA: TGCGCCAGCAGCCAAGATCGGGGAGGGATTCTCTCTGGAAACACCATATATTTT. This codes for CASSQDRGGILSGNTIYF.

The rearrangement links TRBV18 to TRBJ2-7; D call uncertain. V lost 5 bases and J lost 2, with 7 bases in between. The length of the CDR3 is 12 residues. In germline, CDR1 is KGHSH, CDR2 LQKENI. The CDR3, as DNA: TGTGCCAGCTCAACAGAAGCCTACGAGCAGTACTTC. It encodes CASSTEAYEQYF.

The rearrangement uses TRBV9 and TRBJ1-2, with unresolved D. The CDR3 spans 16 residues. V was pared by 5 bases and J by 0 bases, with 17 bases between. Germline V gives CDR1 SGDLS, CDR2 YYNGEE. The CDR3 is CASRDEADVPNYGYTF. CDR3 DNA sequence: TGTGCCAGCAGGGATGAGGCAGATGTCCCTAACTATGGCTACACCTTC.

V gene TRBV19 combines with J gene TRBJ2-5; 9 nucleotides match TRBD1. The CDR3 loop spans 13 amino acids. Germline V CDR1 and CDR2: LNHDA, SQIVND (reference sequence). V shed 8 bases, J shed 5 bases, and the junction held 6 bases outside the gene matches. Here the CDR3 reads CASGGQGMETQYF. CDR3 sequence (DNA): TGTGCCAGTGGGGGACAGGGAATGGAGACCCAGTACTTC.

This chain uses TRBV9 with TRBJ1-3; 8 bases agree with TRBD1. V dropped 0 bases and J dropped 4; count of bases not matched to a gene: 3. The CDR3 is made up of 15 amino acids. The V gene's germline CDR1 is SGDLS and CDR2 YYNGEE. The CDR3 DNA is TGTGCCAGCAGCGTAGACAGGGGGAAAGGAAACACCATATATTTT. This encodes CASSVDRGKGNTIYF.

This clone was found once. V and J are TRBV7-3 and TRBJ2-3; 9 bases fit TRBD2. This CDR3 comprises 18 residues. Germline V gives CDR1 SGHTA, CDR2 FQGTGA. J gave up 2 bases and V 4 bases, and 13 bases lay outside the gene matches. CDR3 nucleotides: TGTGCCAGCAGCTCTAAGGGACTAGCCCAATCCTCCACAGATACGCAGTATTTT. This codes for CASSSKGLAQSSTDTQYF.

The chain couples TRBV28 to TRBJ2-2; maybe TRBD1 (6 bases). Trimming pared 7 bases from V and 3 bases from J, leaving 9 bases between. This CDR3 contains 13 residues. From germline, CDR1 is MDHEN and CDR2 SYDVKM. This CDR3 reads CASTQGHTGELFF. In DNA form, the CDR3 reads TGTGCCAGCACGCAGGGGCACACCGGGGAGCTGTTTTTT.

The genes are TRBV7-9 and TRBJ1-3; D uncertain. The V end was cut by 4 bases, the J end by 0 bases, with 16 bases between. Germline values: CDR1 SEHNR, CDR2 FQNEAQ (reference sequence). The CDR3 covers 17 residues. This CDR3 is CASSSPRQPYSGNTIYF. The CDR3 DNA follows: TGTGCCAGCAGCTCCCCCCGGCAACCCTACTCTGGAAACACCATATATTTT.

V gene TRBV18 combines with J gene TRBJ1-3; unclear D gene. V lost 4 bases and J lost 4, with 11 bases in between. The germline V gene has CDR1 KGHSH and CDR2 LQKENI. CDR3 length equals 14 residues. CDR3 bases: TGTGCCAGCTCACTTGACAATTCCGGAAACACCATATATTTT. Residues: CASSLDNSGNTIYF.

V gene TRBV6-6 combines with J gene TRBJ1-5; D is ambiguous. The CDR3 is 14 residues long. V lost 2 bases to trimming and J lost 3 bases, with 8 bases between them. Germline CDR1 MNHNY, CDR2 SVGAGI (reference sequence). The DNA for the CDR3 is TGTGCCAGCAGTTACCCGCCAGCCAATCAGCCCCAGCATTTT. It yields the protein CASSYPPANQPQHF.

V is TRBV7-2 and J is TRBJ1-2; D is unresolved. Germline assignment: CDR1 SGHTA and CDR2 FQGNSA. V lost 5 bases, J lost 7 bases, and 14 bases lay in between. The CDR3 runs 13 residues. CDR3 region: CASSNEVGSGYTF. In nucleotides, the CDR3 is TGTGCCAGCAGCAATGAGGTCGGAAGTGGCTACACCTTC.

The V gene is TRBV2, the J gene TRBJ2-1; D possibly corresponds to TRBD1 (6 bases). V lost 7 bases and J 7 bases, leaving 17 bases between the germline ends. CDR1 and CDR2 (germline): SNHLY, FYNNEI. The CDR3 spans 14 residues. The CDR3 sequence: CASKNPGHRNEQFF. The CDR3 DNA is TGTGCCAGCAAGAATCCGGGACATAGGAATGAGCAGTTCTTC.

The rearrangement links TRBV29-1 to TRBJ2-7; 12 bases agree with TRBD1. From germline, CDR1 is SQVTM and CDR2 ANQGSEA. The CDR3 length is 13 residues. J lost 4 bases, V lost 6 bases, and 4 bases had no gene match. In nucleotides, the CDR3 is TGCAGCGTCGCGGGACAGGGGGCGTACGAGCAGTACTTC. Translation gives CSVAGQGAYEQYF.

The chain couples TRBV7-2 to TRBJ1-5; 11 bases line up with TRBD1. V lost 5 bases, J lost 8 bases, and 5 bases stayed unmatched. Per the germline V gene, CDR1 is SGHTA and CDR2 is FQGNSA. The CDR3 contains 14 residues. The CDR3 loop reads CASSPGTGGEPQHF. The CDR3 bases are TGTGCCAGCAGCCCCGGGACAGGGGGTGAGCCCCAGCATTTT.

This clone has just a few counts. This chain links TRBV6-4 with TRBJ1-5; D gene ambiguous. The germline V and J ends were trimmed by 0 bases and 3 bases, with 12 bases remaining between them. The CDR3 runs 16 residues. The germline CDR1 and CDR2 sequences are MRHNA and SNTAGT. The CDR3 is CASSDSSVQFNQPQHF. CDR3 DNA sequence: TGTGCCAGCAGTGACTCATCGGTACAGTTCAATCAGCCCCAGCATTTT.

The chain uses TRBV5-4 and TRBJ1-4; D perhaps matches TRBD1 (5 bases). CDR1 is SGHNT and CDR2 is YYREEE in the germline V gene (reference sequence). The CDR3 covers 16 residues. The V and J ends lost 3 bases and 8 bases respectively, with 20 bases between them. The CDR3 DNA sequence: TGTGCCAGCAGCTCTGGGGGGACGCCTGGTTTGGAAAAACTGTTTTTT. Protein: CASSSGGTPGLEKLFF.

The J gene is TRBJ2-2, the V gene TRBV6-5, with 8 bases matching TRBD1. J was trimmed by 1 base and V by 7 bases; bases with no gene match: 5. Germline loops: CDR1 MNHEY, CDR2 SVGAGI. This CDR3 comprises 15 residues. The DNA of the CDR3 is TGTGCCAGCACTACGGACAGGGTGAACACCGGGGAGCTGTTTTTT. Residues: CASTTDRVNTGELFF.

A single count supports this clone. This chain uses TRBV29-1 with TRBJ1-5; TRBD1 agrees at 8 bases. Looked up from germline, CDR1 is SQVTM and CDR2 is ANQGSEA. V dropped 6 bases and J dropped 4; count of bases not matched to a gene: 5. The CDR3 length is 13 residues. CDR3 sequence reads: CSVETGENQPQHF. The CDR3 DNA reads as TGCAGCGTAGAGACAGGGGAGAATCAGCCCCAGCATTTT.

This chain links TRBV7-9 with TRBJ1-1; no clear D gene. The V and J ends lost 5 bases and 2 bases respectively, with 15 bases between them. The CDR3 runs to 15 residues. The germline CDR1 and CDR2 sequences are SEHNR and FQNEAQ (reference sequence). The chain's CDR3 is CASSPPGVVNTEAFF. The CDR3 DNA is TGTGCCAGCAGCCCACCCGGGGTAGTTAACACTGAAGCTTTCTTT.